This TCR beta chain was found in a study of blood T cell repertoires in COVID-19. Across the whole study: Acute-phase and convalescent COVID-19 samples originated in the United States, Italy and Spain.

Authors' processing steps: Cell counts per sample came from amplifying reference gene primers. Produced via immunoSEQ multiplex PCR; TCRdb's table is partial and in-frame only. The V and J calls and clone size come from that table; D and trimming were worked out from the DNA. The sample contains 140,000 to 150,000 clones, around 83% of which appear only once. The CDR3 extends over 15 amino acids. Germline V gene data show CDR1 as SGHTA and CDR2 as FQGNSA. V was pared by 2 bases and J by 3 bases, with 11 bases between. This clone was found once. This sequence was found in a woman aged 50 to 65 who had been exposed to COVID-19. This rearrangement joins TRBV7-2 to TRBJ2-1; D call uncertain. Specimen: PBMCs or T cells enriched from blood (not recorded which). The DNA of the CDR3 is TGTGCCAGCAGCTTAACTTGGGCTAACTACAATGAGCAGTTCTTC. It translates to CASSLTWANYNEQFF. Based on the CDR3 plus reference TRBV7-2 and TRBJ2-1, the full variable domain is GAGVSQSPSNKVTEKGKDVELRCDPISGHTALYWYRQSLGQGLEFLIYFQGNSAPDKSGLPSDRFSAERTGGSVSTLTIQRTQQEDSAVYLCASSLTWANYNEQFFGPGTRLTVL.